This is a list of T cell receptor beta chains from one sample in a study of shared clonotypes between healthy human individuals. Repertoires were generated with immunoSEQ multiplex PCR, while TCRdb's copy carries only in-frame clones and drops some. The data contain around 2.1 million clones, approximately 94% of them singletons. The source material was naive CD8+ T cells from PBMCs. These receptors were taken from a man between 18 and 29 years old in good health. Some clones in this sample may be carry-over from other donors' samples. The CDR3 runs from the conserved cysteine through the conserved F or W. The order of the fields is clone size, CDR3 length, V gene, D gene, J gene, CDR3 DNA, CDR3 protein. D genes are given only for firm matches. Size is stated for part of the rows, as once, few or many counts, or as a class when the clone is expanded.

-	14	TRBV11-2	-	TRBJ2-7	TGTGCCAGCGGCCGGGCCCCCGCCGCCTACGAGCAGTACTTC	CASGRAPAAYEQYF
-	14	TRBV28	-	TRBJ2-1	TGTGCCAGCAGTTTATTGACGCCACCCCATGAGCAGTTCTTC	CASSLLTPPHEQFF
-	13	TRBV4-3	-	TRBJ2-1	TGCGCCAGCTCTCCAGATTGGTCGGATGAGCAGTTCTTC	CASSPDWSDEQFF
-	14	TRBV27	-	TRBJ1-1	TGTGCCAGCAGTTTGCGGGACACTCGCACTGAAGCTTTCTTT	CASSLRDTRTEAFF
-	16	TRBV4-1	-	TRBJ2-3	TGCGCCAGCAGCCAAGTAGAGGGGAGTAGCACAGATACGCAGTATTTT	CASSQVEGSSTDTQYF
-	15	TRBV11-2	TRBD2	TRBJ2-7	TGTGCCAGCAGCTTAGATGGATCTAGCGGGAGTGGGCAGTACTTC	CASSLDGSSGSGQYF
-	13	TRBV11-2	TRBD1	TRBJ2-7	TGTGCCAGCAGCGACCGGACAGGGCCGGGGTTGTACTTC	CASSDRTGPGLYF
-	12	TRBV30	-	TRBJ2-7	TGTGCCTGGAGTGTCCTGTCGACGGAGCAGTACTTC	CAWSVLSTEQYF
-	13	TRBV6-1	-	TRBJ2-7	TGTGCCAGCAGTGATGGGACAAGCTCCGAGCAGTACTTC	CASSDGTSSEQYF
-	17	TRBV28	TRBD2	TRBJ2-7	TGTGCCAGCAATCTTTCGTCGCGACTAGCGGGGCCCTACGAGCAGTACTTC	CASNLSSRLAGPYEQYF
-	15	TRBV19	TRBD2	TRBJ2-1	TGTGCCAGTAGTATTGGGACTAGCTTTTTCGATGAGCAGTTCTTC	CASSIGTSFFDEQFF
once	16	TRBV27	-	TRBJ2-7	TGTGCCAGCAGTTTATCGGTTCGGGGGTCCGTGGGGGAGCAGTACTTC	CASSLSVRGSVGEQYF
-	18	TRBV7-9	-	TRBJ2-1	TGTGCCAGCAGCTTACTTGAATACCGGGACTCGTCCTTCAATGAGCAGTTCTTC	CASSLLEYRDSSFNEQFF
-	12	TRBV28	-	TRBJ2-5	TGTGCCAGCAGTTTCAGGCAAGAGACCCAGTACTTC	CASSFRQETQYF
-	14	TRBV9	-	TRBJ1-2	TGTGCCAGCAGGACACCACAGGATCTCTCTGGCTACACCTTC	CASRTPQDLSGYTF